Each of the 25 T cell receptor beta chains below was sequenced from the same sample in a study of T cell changes during pregnancy in multiple sclerosis. Method: immunoSEQ multiplex PCR; TCRdb's copy keeps in-frame clones and lacks some. The profile covers about 11,000 clones, with roughly 94% appearing a single time and about 0.29% taken by the ten largest. Specimen: CD4+ T cells from peripheral blood mononuclear cells, collected before pregnancy. The source of these receptors is a female donor with multiple sclerosis, enrolled in a pregnancy study.

The chain uses TRBV9 and TRBJ2-1; D is perhaps TRBD2 (5 bases). The CDR3 is made up of 15 amino acids. V was pared by 0 bases and J by 5 bases, with 12 bases between. Germline CDR1 and CDR2: SGDLS and YYNGEE. The CDR3 spells CASSVVSGLDNEQFF. The CDR3 DNA is TGTGCCAGCAGCGTAGTAAGCGGCCTGGACAATGAGCAGTTCTTC.

The chain has TRBV29-1 and TRBJ2-7, with 8 bases fitting TRBD2. Per the germline V gene, CDR1 is SQVTM and CDR2 is ANQGSEA. The V gene end was trimmed by 4 bases and the J gene end by 2 bases; junction bases not matched to a gene: 4. The CDR3 length is 13 residues. The CDR3 DNA reads as TGCAGCGTTGTACCAGCGGGGGCCTACGAGCAGTACTTC. Translation: CSVVPAGAYEQYF.

The chain uses TRBV2 and TRBJ2-1, with D maybe TRBD2 (6 bases). The germline CDR1 and CDR2 sequences are SNHLY and FYNNEI. The CDR3 totals 15 residues. Trimming cost V 6 bases and J 7 bases, with 19 bases left between them. The CDR3 protein is CASRPGTWHPNEQFF. CDR3 sequence (DNA): TGTGCCAGCAGACCCGGGACTTGGCATCCAAATGAGCAGTTCTTC.

The chain joins TRBV5-1 to TRBJ1-6; a weak D match, TRBD1 (6 bases). Germline V gene lookup returns CDR1 SGHRS and CDR2 YFSETQ. The CDR3 extends over 13 amino acids. Deletions cut 7 bases from V and 6 bases from J, with 11 bases between. The CDR3 region has the DNA TGCGCCAGCGGACAGATGAGTAATTCACCCCTCCACTTT. This translates into CASGQMSNSPLHF.

This rearrangement joins TRBV19 to TRBJ2-2; D is unresolved. The ends were cut back, 6 bases at V and 1 base at J, with 9 bases in the middle. The V gene's germline CDR1 is LNHDA and CDR2 SQIVND (reference sequence). There are 14 residues in the CDR3. The CDR3 loop reads CASRKDWNTGELFF. CDR3 bases: TGTGCCAGTAGGAAAGACTGGAACACCGGGGAGCTGTTTTTT.

CDR3 nucleotides: TGTGCCAGCAGTCGACTTAAGACTAGCGGGGGGCGCGGGGGAGAGACCCAGTACTTC. Its protein product is CASSRLKTSGGRGGETQYF. The rearrangement links TRBV5-5 to TRBJ2-5; 13 bases are shared with TRBD2. Germline loops: CDR1 SGHKS, CDR2 YYEKEE (reference sequence). This CDR3 spans 19 amino acids. The J segment lost 4 bases and the V segment lost 5 bases, leaving 17 bases of the junction unmatched.

The CDR3 here is CSVLDRASNYGYTF. DNA for the CDR3: TGCAGCGTGCTCGACAGGGCATCTAACTATGGCTACACCTTC. V usage is TRBV29-1 and J usage is TRBJ1-2; TRBD1 agrees at 7 bases. The CDR3 has 14 amino acids. Germline V lookup: CDR1 SQVTM, CDR2 ANQGSEA. V lost 6 bases to trimming and J lost 0 bases; unmatched junction nucleotides: 7.

The chain has TRBV5-1 and TRBJ1-1; possible D gene TRBD1, 5 bases. Germline loops: CDR1 SGHRS, CDR2 YFSETQ. V dropped 0 bases and J dropped 0 bases, with 9 bases sitting between them. CDR3 length: 15 amino acids. The chain's CDR3 is CASSLVGAVNTEAFF. For the CDR3, the DNA is TGCGCCAGCAGCTTGGTTGGGGCCGTGAACACTGAAGCTTTCTTT.

The chain has TRBV9 and TRBJ2-3, with 11 bases identical to TRBD2. The CDR3 consists of 16 residues. Germline V gives CDR1 SGDLS, CDR2 YYNGEE. V lost 0 bases, J lost 9 bases, and 9 bases stayed unmatched. CDR3 in amino acids: CASSVDGSGGAKTQYF. CDR3 nucleotide sequence: TGTGCCAGCAGCGTAGATGGTAGCGGGGGGGCGAAGACGCAGTATTTT.

The rearrangement links TRBV2 to TRBJ2-7; TRBD2 might be the D (7 bases). The V end was cut by 2 bases, the J end by 2 bases, with 10 bases between. CDR3 length: 14 residues. In germline, CDR1 is SNHLY, CDR2 FYNNEI. CDR3 loop: CASSERGGPYEQYF. CDR3 in DNA: TGTGCCAGCAGTGAACGCGGGGGCCCCTACGAGCAGTACTTC.

The rearrangement uses TRBV6-1 and TRBJ1-2; D is unclear. V was trimmed by 1 base and J by 7 bases, leaving 13 bases between them. Germline loops: CDR1 MNHNS, CDR2 SASEGT. The CDR3 spans 14 residues. In DNA, the CDR3 is TGTGCCAGCAGTGAAGATATTTGGGCTTTTGGCTACACCTTC. Translating it yields CASSEDIWAFGYTF.

The chain recombines TRBV5-1 with TRBJ2-7; 10 bases fit TRBD1. The CDR3 covers 18 residues. The trim removed 1 base at V and 5 bases at J, leaving 15 bases unmatched. The germline V gene has CDR1 SGHRS and CDR2 YFSETQ. In DNA form, the CDR3 reads TGCGCCAGCAGCTTGTCCGGGACAGGGGTCCTGAGAACTGACGAGCAGTACTTC. It specifies CASSLSGTGVLRTDEQYF.

The rearrangement uses TRBV25-1 and TRBJ2-3, with 8 positions matching TRBD1. V trimming: 0 bases; J trimming: 8 bases; junction bases outside the gene matches: 13. The germline V gene has CDR1 MGHDK and CDR2 SYGVNS. The CDR3 contains 17 residues. The chain's CDR3 is CASSEYRTGLDRGTQYF. CDR3 DNA: TGTGCCAGCAGTGAATACCGGACAGGGTTGGATAGGGGTACGCAGTATTTT.

This rearrangement joins TRBV5-4 to TRBJ1-1, with unresolved D. Trimming shortened V by 1 base and J by 5 bases, and 9 bases separated the two germline ends. The V gene's germline CDR1 is SGHNT and CDR2 YYREEE (reference sequence). This CDR3 spans 13 amino acids. The CDR3: CASSLFRETEAFF. The CDR3 coding sequence is TGTGCCAGCAGCTTGTTCCGGGAGACTGAAGCTTTCTTT.

The chain links TRBV27 to TRBJ1-1; D uncertain. The CDR3 has 14 amino acids. Trimming pared 2 bases from V and 1 base from J, leaving 8 bases between. CDR1 is MNHEY, CDR2 SMNVEV, per germline (reference sequence). This CDR3 is CASSLRYGNTEAFF. The CDR3 DNA is TGTGCCAGCAGTTTACGGTATGGGAACACTGAAGCTTTCTTT.

The chain couples TRBV5-1 to TRBJ2-7, with 9 positions matching TRBD2. There are 16 residues in the CDR3. CDR1 is SGHRS and CDR2 is YFSETQ in the germline V gene. J lost 0 bases, V lost 3 bases, and 7 bases had no gene match. The CDR3 bases are TGCGCCAGCAGCTCGCCTAGCGGGGCAAGCTCCTACGAGCAGTACTTC. It translates to CASSSPSGASSYEQYF. The full variable domain, with the rest looked up from reference TRBV5-1 and TRBJ2-7, is KAGVTQTPRYLIKTRGQQVTLSCSPISGHRSVSWYQQTPGQGLQFLFEYFSETQRNKGNFPGRFSGRQFSNSRSEMNVSTLELGDSALYLCASSSPSGASSYEQYFGPGTRLTVT.

This rearrangement joins TRBV5-1 to TRBJ2-5; a possible D gene is TRBD2 (5 bases). The CDR3 loop spans 14 amino acids. CDR1 and CDR2 from the germline V gene are SGHRS and YFSETQ. V lost 0 bases and J lost 1, with 7 bases in between. CDR3 nucleotides: TGCGCCAGCAGCTTGGGTGGGAGCCAAGAGACCCAGTACTTC. It is translated as CASSLGGSQETQYF.

The chain employs TRBV5-4 and TRBJ2-2; possible D gene TRBD1, 6 bases. The CDR3 has 13 amino acids. V was cut by 4 bases and J by 5 bases, with 9 bases left in between. Germline V gives CDR1 SGHNT, CDR2 YYREEE (reference sequence). The CDR3 DNA is TGTGCCAGCAGCCTGGACAGTACCGGGGAGCTGTTTTTT. Its translation is CASSLDSTGELFF.

The chain carries TRBV28 and TRBJ2-1; tentatively, D is TRBD1 (6 bases). This CDR3 has 14 amino acids. V lost 6 bases, J lost 8 bases, and 17 bases lay in between. Germline CDR1 reads MDHEN; CDR2 reads SYDVKM. The CDR3 DNA reads as TGTGCCAGCAGCCTAACAGGGTTCGCGGATGAGCAGTTCTTC. This translates into CASSLTGFADEQFF.

V and J are TRBV9 and TRBJ2-1, with unresolved D. The CDR3 sequence is 15 residues long. V shed 3 bases and J shed 9 bases, with 19 bases lying between them. In germline, CDR1 is SGDLS, CDR2 YYNGEE. CDR3 nucleotide sequence: TGTGCCAGCAGCGGCGGTAGTTGGGTTAGTAGTGAGCAGTTCTTC. Translation: CASSGGSWVSSEQFF.

V is TRBV7-3 and J is TRBJ2-2, with D tentatively TRBD2 (5 bases). There are 13 residues in the CDR3. The V end lost 2 bases, the J end lost 7 bases, and 8 bases lay between the germline ends. Germline CDR1 SGHTA, CDR2 FQGTGA. The CDR3 sequence is CASSLDGDGELFF. The CDR3 nucleotides read TGTGCCAGCAGCTTAGACGGGGACGGGGAGCTGTTTTTT. Complete variable domain (other parts from reference TRBV7-3 and TRBJ2-2): GAGVSQTPSNKVTEKGKYVELRCDPISGHTALYWYRQSLGQGPEFLIYFQGTGAADDSGLPNDRFFAVRPEGSVSTLKIQRTERGDSAVYLCASSLDGDGELFFGEGSRLTVL.

CDR3 amino acids: CAIEDPTGTNGYTF. The CDR3 DNA reads as TGTGCCATCGAAGACCCGACAGGGACGAATGGCTACACCTTC. V is TRBV10-3 and J is TRBJ1-2; 7 nucleotides align to TRBD1. This CDR3 is built from 14 residues. Germline CDR1 ENHRY, CDR2 SYGVKD. The V segment lost 8 bases and the J segment 6 bases; nucleotides outside the gene matches: 12.

This sequence joins TRBV21-1 and TRBJ2-7; TRBD1, the table's D call, was not compared with the DNA. TRBV21-1 is noted as a pseudogene. The CDR3 has 17 residues. The CDR3 nucleotides are TGTGCCAGCAGCAAAGAAATCTGGGACAGGGTACTCTACGAGCAGTACTTC. Translation gives CASSKEIWDRVLYEQYF.

This chain connects TRBV30 to TRBJ2-2; 13 positions match TRBD2. Germline assignment: CDR1 GTSNPN and CDR2 SVGIG (reference sequence). V was pared by 5 bases and J by 4 bases, with 10 bases of the junction left unmatched. The CDR3 runs to 17 residues. CDR3 bases: TGTGCCTGGGTCAAAGGCGGACTAGCGGGGGTCACCGGGGAGCTGTTTTTT. Translated: CAWVKGGLAGVTGELFF.

V gene TRBV9 combines with J gene TRBJ2-7, with TRBD1 matching over 9 bases. CDR3 length: 14 amino acids. Germline V CDR1 and CDR2: SGDLS, YYNGEE. V shed 2 bases, J shed 4 bases, and the junction held 4 bases outside the gene matches. Written as DNA, the CDR3 is TGTGCCAGCAGCGTCCGGGACAGGGCTTACGAGCAGTACTTC. Protein product: CASSVRDRAYEQYF.